One sample yielded the 23 T cell receptor beta chains listed below, sequenced in a study of T cell responses to AZD1222 COVID-19 vaccine. Sequencing was performed with immunoSEQ multiplex PCR; in TCRdb, only in-frame clones are kept and a portion is missing. The sample yields 150,000 to 200,000 clones, around 92% seen once. This specimen was peripheral blood, taken 28 days after the second AZD1222 dose. Receptors originate from an adult who received the AZD1222 COVID-19 vaccine.

This rearrangement joins TRBV15 to TRBJ1-1; D is unresolved. V was clipped by 1 base and J by 4 bases, with 10 bases between them. The CDR3 has 14 residues. CDR1 is LNHNV, CDR2 YYDKDF, per germline (reference sequence). In nucleotides, the CDR3 is TGTGCCACCAGCAGAGGGGGAGGGCGCACTGAAGCTTTCTTT. Translating it yields CATSRGGGRTEAFF.

The chain joins TRBV5-5 to TRBJ2-5; tentatively, D is TRBD2 (7 bases). Trimming removed 3 bases from V and 5 bases from J, with 14 bases in between. CDR3 length equals 14 residues. In germline, CDR1 is SGHKS, CDR2 YYEKEE (reference sequence). CDR3 DNA: TGTGCCAGCAGCTCCGGGGGGCTACAGGAGACCCAGTACTTC. Its protein product is CASSSGGLQETQYF.

V is TRBV7-2 and J is TRBJ1-5, with 7 nucleotides matching TRBD1. After removal of 1 base from V and 1 base from J, the junction contained 4 bases not matched to a gene. The CDR3 sequence is 16 residues long. CDR1 and CDR2 from the germline V gene are SGHTA and FQGNSA. The CDR3 is CASSLVGTESNQPQHF. In nucleotides, the CDR3 is TGTGCCAGCAGCTTAGTGGGGACAGAGAGCAATCAGCCCCAGCATTTT.

This chain joins TRBV19 and TRBJ1-5; 9 nucleotides agree with TRBD1. V shed 7 bases, J shed 6 bases, and the junction held 10 bases outside the gene matches. Germline V gives CDR1 LNHDA, CDR2 SQIVND (reference sequence). This CDR3 contains 15 residues. The CDR3 region has the DNA TGTGCCAGTAACCCGGACAGGGGTATTGGTCAGCCCCAGCATTTT. It is translated as CASNPDRGIGQPQHF.

This chain connects TRBV19 to TRBJ1-6, with 9 bases fitting TRBD1. The CDR3 is 15 amino acids. Germline V gene lookup returns CDR1 LNHDA and CDR2 SQIVND (reference sequence). After removal of 7 bases from V and 9 bases from J, the junction contained 10 bases not matched to a gene. DNA for the CDR3: TGTGCCAGTAACGAGACAGGGGGAGAAGGTTCACCCCTCCACTTT. Amino acids: CASNETGGEGSPLHF.

The chain uses TRBV6-2 or TRBV6-3 and TRBJ2-7; unclear D gene. Germline V lookup: CDR1 MNHEY, CDR2 SVGEGT. There are 11 residues in the CDR3. Trimming took 2 bases from V and 9 from J, leaving 8 bases between them. Written as DNA, the CDR3 is TGTGCCAGCAGTTACGGGATGGGGCAGTACTTC. Translated, it gives CASSYGMGQYF.

DNA of the CDR3: TGCGCCAGCAGCCCCCGGGACAGCAACACCGGGGAGCTGTTTTTT. Translating gives CASSPRDSNTGELFF. The J gene is TRBJ2-2, the V gene TRBV4-3; 7 nucleotides agree with TRBD1. Germline V lookup: CDR1 LGHNA, CDR2 YSLEER. The CDR3 runs 15 residues. Unmatched junction bases numbered 4, after V lost 4 bases and J lost 2 bases.

V gene TRBV4-1 combines with J gene TRBJ2-1, with 10 positions matching TRBD2. Germline assignment: CDR1 MGHRA and CDR2 YSYEKL. V shed 9 bases and J 5 bases; nucleotides not matched to a gene: 13. CDR3 size: 16 residues. The CDR3 loop is CASLHAAGGPHNEQFF. The CDR3 DNA sequence: TGCGCCAGTTTACACGCAGCGGGGGGGCCCCACAATGAGCAGTTCTTC.

The chain links TRBV29-1 to TRBJ1-1; 8 bases map to TRBD1. Germline V gene sequence: CDR1 SQVTM, CDR2 ANQGSEA. V dropped 7 bases and J dropped 11; count of bases not matched to a gene: 15. The CDR3 has 13 amino acids. CDR3 DNA sequence: TGCAGCGCTCATTGGGCCGGACAGGGTGGCGCTTTCTTT. This gives the protein CSAHWAGQGGAFF.

The chain has TRBV18 and TRBJ1-2, with D possibly being TRBD1 (5 bases). The V end was cut by 2 bases, the J end by 5 bases, with 12 bases between. The germline CDR1 and CDR2 sequences are KGHSH and LQKENI. The CDR3 sequence is 14 residues long. The DNA of the CDR3 is TGTGCCAGCTCACCATCTGGGAAGGGGTATGGCTACACCTTC. The encoded protein is CASSPSGKGYGYTF.

The table lists this clone with a count of one. This chain connects TRBV6-2 or TRBV6-3 to TRBJ1-2, with 7 bases that match TRBD1. Trimming took 6 bases from V and 7 from J; bases not matched to a gene: 8. In germline, CDR1 is MNHEY, CDR2 SVGEGT. The CDR3 is made up of 13 amino acids. CDR3 protein: CASSPDRAPGYTF. CDR3 DNA sequence: TGTGCCAGCAGCCCCGACAGGGCCCCTGGCTACACCTTC.

The chain is built from TRBV27 and TRBJ1-1; TRBD1 matches 7 bases. V shed 11 bases, J shed 1 base, and the junction held 4 bases outside the gene matches. The CDR3 has 12 amino acids. Germline CDR1 is MNHEY and CDR2 is SMNVEV (reference sequence). The CDR3 here is CAAWTGNTEAFF. The CDR3 DNA follows: TGTGCCGCTTGGACAGGGAACACTGAAGCTTTCTTT.

The J gene is TRBJ1-3, the V gene TRBV7-2, with D tentatively TRBD1 (5 bases). The V and J ends lost 4 bases and 2 bases respectively, with 6 bases between them. The length of the CDR3 is 13 residues. Germline CDR1 is SGHTA and CDR2 is FQGNSA. The CDR3 is CASSWGTGNTIYF. In DNA, the CDR3 is TGTGCCAGCAGCTGGGGGACTGGAAACACCATATATTTT.

The chain is built from TRBV24-1 and TRBJ1-5, with D unresolved. Germline loops: CDR1 KGHDR, CDR2 SFDVKD. This CDR3 contains 14 residues. V lost 3 bases and J lost 0, with 5 bases in between. The CDR3 DNA is TGTGCCACCAGTGATAGAGATAGCAATCAGCCCCAGCATTTT. Translated: CATSDRDSNQPQHF.

The genes are TRBV5-1 and TRBJ1-1; D is unclear. Germline V gene lookup returns CDR1 SGHRS and CDR2 YFSETQ. Trimming took off 0 bases at V and 1 base at J, with 7 bases between the two ends. The CDR3 is 14 amino acids. CDR3 protein: CASSLGERNTEAFF. The CDR3 DNA reads TGCGCCAGCAGCTTGGGGGAAAGGAACACTGAAGCTTTCTTT.

The chain has TRBV18 and TRBJ1-6, with 7 bases matching TRBD1. In germline, CDR1 is KGHSH, CDR2 LQKENI. J gave up 5 bases and V 3 bases, and 4 bases lay outside the gene matches. The CDR3 covers 15 residues. The CDR3, as DNA: TGTGCCAGCTCACCCGGGACAGCAAATAATTCACCCCTCCACTTT. Translation: CASSPGTANNSPLHF.

The rearrangement joins TRBV28 to TRBJ2-3, with 8 positions matching TRBD2. This CDR3 region has 19 residues. Germline-derived CDR1 and CDR2 are MDHEN and SYDVKM. The J segment lost 0 bases and the V segment lost 10 bases, leaving 21 bases of the junction unmatched. CDR3 residues: CATYPLSAGEPPSTDTQYF. As DNA, the CDR3 is TGTGCCACCTACCCCCTCTCAGCGGGAGAACCTCCTAGCACAGATACGCAGTATTTT.

The rearrangement uses TRBV5-6 and TRBJ1-1; D unclear. With 0 bases removed from V and 0 bases from J, the gap between germline ends came to 3 bases. The CDR3 length is 13 residues. The germline gives CDR1 SGHDT, CDR2 YYEEEE. CDR3 region: CASSLALNTEAFF. CDR3 nucleotide sequence: TGTGCCAGCAGCTTGGCCCTGAACACTGAAGCTTTCTTT. The whole variable domain, remainder taken from reference TRBV5-6 and TRBJ1-1, is DAGVTQSPTHLIKTRGQQVTLRCSPKSGHDTVSWYQQALGQGPQFIFQYYEEEERQRGNFPDRFSGHQFPNYSSELNVNALLLGDSALYLCASSLALNTEAFFGQGTRLTVV.

This sequence joins TRBV7-2 and TRBJ1-4, with 9 bases identical to TRBD1. Germline V CDR1 and CDR2: SGHTA, FQGNSA. The CDR3 is 15 amino acids. Trimming removed 1 base from V and 5 bases from J; junction bases left unmatched: 2. This CDR3 reads CASSLVGTGNEKLFF. In DNA form, the CDR3 reads TGTGCCAGCAGCTTAGTTGGGACAGGGAATGAAAAACTGTTTTTT.

The chain is built from TRBV15 and TRBJ2-3; D might be TRBD1 (6 bases). The CDR3 is 14 residues long. The V gene's germline CDR1 is LNHNV and CDR2 YYDKDF (reference sequence). The V end was cut by 2 bases, the J end by 6 bases, with 12 bases between. This chain's CDR3 is CATSRLSQGDTQYF. In nucleotides, the CDR3 is TGTGCCACCAGCAGACTATCCCAGGGGGATACGCAGTATTTT.

The CDR3, as DNA: TGTGCCAGTAGTGAAGACAGTTTCGAGGGGTGGTGGACTGAAGCTTTCTTT. It is translated as CASSEDSFEGWWTEAFF. The chain has TRBV19 and TRBJ1-1, with D possibly being TRBD1 (5 bases). V was cut by 5 bases and J by 5 bases, with 24 bases left in between. The CDR3 consists of 17 residues. Germline V gene sequence: CDR1 LNHDA, CDR2 SQIVND (reference sequence).

The genes are TRBV4-2 and TRBJ2-7; TRBD1 aligns across 7 bases. There are 19 residues in the CDR3. Germline V gene sequence: CDR1 LGHNA, CDR2 YNFKEQ. Trimming cost V 3 bases and J 5 bases; bases outside gene matches: 22. This CDR3 reads CASSHQDPRGQVNPNEQYF. The CDR3 DNA follows: TGTGCCAGCAGCCACCAAGATCCCCGTGGACAGGTAAATCCTAACGAGCAGTACTTC.

The genes are TRBV7-2 and TRBJ2-2; TRBD2 agrees at 8 bases. CDR1 is SGHTA and CDR2 is FQGNSA in the germline V gene. This CDR3 has 16 residues. V lost 6 bases and J lost 5; bases outside the gene matches: 11. CDR3 protein: CASRTTGGDWTGELFF. As DNA, the CDR3 is TGTGCCAGCAGGACCACCGGGGGGGACTGGACCGGGGAGCTGTTTTTT. Combining the CDR3 with reference TRBV7-2 and TRBJ2-2 gives the whole variable domain GAGVSQSPSNKVTEKGKDVELRCDPISGHTALYWYRQSLGQGLEFLIYFQGNSAPDKSGLPSDRFSAERTGGSVSTLTIQRTQQEDSAVYLCASRTTGGDWTGELFFGEGSRLTVL.